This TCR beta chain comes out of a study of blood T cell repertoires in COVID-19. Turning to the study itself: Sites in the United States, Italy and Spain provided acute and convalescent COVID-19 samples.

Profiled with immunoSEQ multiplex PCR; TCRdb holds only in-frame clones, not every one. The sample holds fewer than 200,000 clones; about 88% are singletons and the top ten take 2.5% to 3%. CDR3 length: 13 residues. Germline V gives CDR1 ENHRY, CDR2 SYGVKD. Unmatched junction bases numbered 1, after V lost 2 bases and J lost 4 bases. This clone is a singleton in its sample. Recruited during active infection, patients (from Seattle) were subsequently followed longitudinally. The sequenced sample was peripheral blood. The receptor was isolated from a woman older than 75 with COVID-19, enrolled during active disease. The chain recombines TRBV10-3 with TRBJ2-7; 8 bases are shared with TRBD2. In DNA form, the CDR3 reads TGTGCCATCAGTGAGGCTAGCGGGTACGAGCAGTACTTC. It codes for CAISEASGYEQYF.